These 4 T cell receptor beta chains were sequenced from one sample in a study of blood T cell repertoires in COVID-19. TCRdb keeps only in-frame clones here, not all; method: immunoSEQ multiplex PCR. Altogether approximately 250,000 clones are present, 86% being singletons, with the ten largest covering approximately 2.1%. The material sequenced was peripheral blood. These receptors were obtained from a man younger than 40 who had recovered from COVID-19.

V gene TRBV19 combines with J gene TRBJ2-6; TRBD1 agrees at 8 bases. CDR3 length equals 18 residues. The V and J ends lost 0 bases and 15 bases, in that order; junction bases with no gene match: 19. From germline, CDR1 is LNHDA and CDR2 SQIVND (reference sequence). The DNA for the CDR3 is TGTGCCAGTAGTATAGATTTTCGAATAGGGGACAGGATTAGTGGCCTGACTTTC. It translates to CASSIDFRIGDRISGLTF.

The chain links TRBV28 to TRBJ1-6; 7 nucleotides agree with TRBD1. The CDR3 sequence is 14 residues long. Germline V gives CDR1 MDHEN, CDR2 SYDVKM. Losses at the gene ends were 6 bases for V and 12 bases for J; bases not matched to a gene: 11. CDR3 protein: CASRLGTAKKPLHF. The CDR3 DNA reads as TGTGCCAGCAGACTCGGGACAGCGAAAAAACCCCTCCACTTT.

This sequence joins TRBV10-3 and TRBJ2-5, with D possibly matching TRBD1 (7 bases). Trimming shortened V by 3 bases and J by 3 bases, and 11 bases separated the two germline ends. This CDR3 is built from 14 residues. Germline-derived CDR1 and CDR2 are ENHRY and SYGVKD. The CDR3 region is CAISEGGTEETQYF. The CDR3 DNA sequence: TGTGCCATCAGTGAAGGGGGGACAGAAGAGACCCAGTACTTC.

This clone was observed once. The J gene is TRBJ2-1, the V gene TRBV24-1; 7 bases are a match to TRBD1. The germline V gene has CDR1 KGHDR and CDR2 SFDVKD. The V gene end was trimmed by 3 bases and the J gene end by 10 bases; junction bases not matched to a gene: 14. The CDR3 is 16 amino acids. The CDR3 nucleotides are TGTGCCACCAGTGATCCCCAGGGGGTAAGTGGAGAAGAGCAGTTCTTC. Residues: CATSDPQGVSGEEQFF.